A selection of T cell receptor beta chains follows, all from one sample in a study of control samples from healthy donors and cancer patients. Profiling relied on immunoSEQ multiplex PCR, and the TCRdb table lists in-frame clones only, not all of them. The sample carries just under 150,000 clones, more than 85% recorded once. Material: blood. The receptors were gathered from a young man in good health. Each CDR3 is given with its conserved first and last residue. The D gene is left open where the match is weak. Rows may omit the clone size; those that give it use once, few, many or a size class.

D,V,J,size,DNA,CDR3
NA,TRBV28,TRBJ1-5,NA,TGTGCCAGCAGTTTTGGCAGAAAATTAAATCAGCCCCAGCATTTT,CASSFGRKLNQPQHF
NA,TRBV7-9,TRBJ1-2,NA,TGTGCCAGCAGCCCCCGACCTCGCTATGGCTACACCTTC,CASSPRPRYGYTF
NA,TRBV5-1,TRBJ2-3,NA,TGCGCCAGCAGCTTTTTAACAGGGACTAGCACAGATACGCAGTATTTT,CASSFLTGTSTDTQYF
TRBD1,TRBV11-2,TRBJ2-3,NA,TGTGCCAGCAGCTCCACTGACAGGGGGCGACCAGATACGCAGTATTTT,CASSSTDRGRPDTQYF
NA,TRBV13,TRBJ2-4,NA,TGTGCCAGCAGCCCCCGGGGGACTTCTACTGCCAAAAACATTCAGTACTTC,CASSPRGTSTAKNIQYF
NA,TRBV2,TRBJ2-3,once,TGTGCCAGCAGGCCGGGTTCGATCACAGATACGCAGTATTTT,CASRPGSITDTQYF
NA,TRBV21-1,TRBJ2-7,NA,TGTGCCAGCAGGAAAACCTCGACAGAAGCCTACGAGCAGTACTTC,CASRKTSTEAYEQYF
NA,TRBV29-1,TRBJ2-3,once,TGCAGCGATGGGACTGGCACAGATACGCAGTATTTT,CSDGTGTDTQYF
TRBD1,TRBV27,TRBJ1-6,NA,TGTGCCAGCAGTCCCGGACAGGGTCGGAATTCACCCCTCCACTTT,CASSPGQGRNSPLHF
TRBD1,TRBV28,TRBJ2-7,NA,TGTGCCAGCAGTTTCCCTACGGACAGGGGGACCTACGAGCAGTACTTC,CASSFPTDRGTYEQYF
TRBD1,TRBV6-5,TRBJ1-5,few,TGTGCCAGCAGTCGCACAGGGGCCGGTGGTCAGCCCCAGCATTTT,CASSRTGAGGQPQHF
TRBD1,TRBV5-1,TRBJ2-7,NA,TGCGCCAGCAGCTCCTCGGACAGGGTGTTGTACTTC,CASSSSDRVLYF
TRBD1,TRBV7-9,TRBJ1-5,once,TGTGCCAGCAGCTTGGGGGACAGAGGCTATCAGCCCCAGCATTTT,CASSLGDRGYQPQHF
NA,TRBV5-6,TRBJ1-5,once,TGTGCCACGATAAAGGGGAGAGGGAGTCAGCCCCAGCATTTT,CATIKGRGSQPQHF
NA,TRBV2,TRBJ2-3,NA,TGTGCCAGCGGGGGTGGCACAGATACGCAGTATTTT,CASGGGTDTQYF
NA,TRBV27,TRBJ1-6,NA,TGTGCCAGCAGCTTACGGCGGAGCTCCTATAATTCACCCCTCCACTTT,CASSLRRSSYNSPLHF
NA,TRBV18,TRBJ1-3,once,TGTGCCAGCTCACCATCTCGCGGGCCGCTGAACACCATATATTTT,CASSPSRGPLNTIYF
TRBD2,TRBV6-4,TRBJ2-3,NA,TGTGCCATCCTACCCCGTTGGGGAGCGGGGCCCCCCCCAGATACGCAGTATTTT,CAILPRWGAGPPPDTQYF
NA,TRBV27,TRBJ1-1,NA,TGTGCCAGCAGTTATACAGGTGCCGGTAACACTGAAGCTTTCTTT,CASSYTGAGNTEAFF
TRBD2,TRBV7-9,TRBJ2-2,NA,TGTGCCAGCAGCTGGGGACTATTGAGTACCGGGGAGCTGTTTTTT,CASSWGLLSTGELFF
NA,TRBV5-4,TRBJ1-2,NA,TGTGCCAGCACCCCGAACCCAGGGAACTATGGCTACACCTTC,CASTPNPGNYGYTF
TRBD1,TRBV5-1,TRBJ2-1,NA,TGCGCCAGCAGCCGAAGGCGACAGGGTTCCTACAATGAGCAGTTCTTC,CASSRRRQGSYNEQFF
NA,TRBV7-6,TRBJ1-2,few,TGTGCCAGCAGCTTAGCCAGCGGGGGAGATGGCTACACCTTC,CASSLASGGDGYTF
NA,TRBV2,TRBJ2-7,NA,TGTGCCAGCACCAGGGCGGCCCCTACCTACGAGCAGTACTTC,CASTRAAPTYEQYF
TRBD1,TRBV10-1,TRBJ1-2,NA,TGCGCCAGCAGCGTGGACAGGGGGTATGGCTACACCTTC,CASSVDRGYGYTF
TRBD1,TRBV3-1/TRBV3-2,TRBJ2-3,NA,TGTGCCAGCAGCCACGGGACAGGAAAAGATACGCAGTATTTT,CASSHGTGKDTQYF
TRBD2,TRBV7-9,TRBJ2-1,NA,TGTGCCAGCAGCTCGACTAGCGGGGTTTCGAATGAGCAGTTCTTC,CASSSTSGVSNEQFF
TRBD1,TRBV27,TRBJ1-4,once,TGTGCCAGCAGTCCCTGGGACAGGGCCAATGAAAAACTGTTTTTT,CASSPWDRANEKLFF
TRBD1,TRBV20-1,TRBJ1-2,NA,TGCAGTGCTAGTCCCGGGGGGACAGGGGATGTTGGCTACACCTTC,CSASPGGTGDVGYTF
NA,TRBV4-1,TRBJ2-3,NA,TGCGCCAGCAGCGAAGCTCGGGGGGCGGGAGATACGCAGTATTTT,CASSEARGAGDTQYF
NA,TRBV6-1,TRBJ1-5,NA,TGTGCCAGCAGTGAATGGGGCGGTCAGCCCCAGCATTTT,CASSEWGGQPQHF
NA,TRBV5-1,TRBJ1-1,NA,TGCGCCAGCAGCTTAGAGATATCGGACACTGAAGCTTTCTTT,CASSLEISDTEAFF
TRBD1,TRBV5-6,TRBJ1-5,NA,TGTGCCAGCAGCTCACAGGGGATGAGGCAGCCCCAGCATTTT,CASSSQGMRQPQHF
TRBD1,TRBV6-1,TRBJ1-6,NA,TGTGCCAGCAGTGAACCCCACATACAGGGGTATAATTCACCCCTCCACTTT,CASSEPHIQGYNSPLHF
NA,TRBV4-1,TRBJ1-1,NA,TGCGCCAGCAGCCCTAATAGCAGGGTGGTTGACACTGAAGCTTTCTTT,CASSPNSRVVDTEAFF
NA,TRBV19,TRBJ1-2,few,TGTGCCAGTTCAGGGGAATTTGGCTACACCTTC,CASSGEFGYTF
NA,TRBV10-1,TRBJ1-3,NA,TGCGCCAGCAGTGACTCCCGGACTTCTGGAAACACCATATATTTT,CASSDSRTSGNTIYF
TRBD1,TRBV23-1,TRBJ1-1,NA,TGCGCCAGCATTACCGGGACAGGGGGCTACACTGAAGCTTTCTTT,CASITGTGGYTEAFF
TRBD2,TRBV7-8,TRBJ2-4,once,TGTGCCAGCAGCCCCGACGGGCTAGCGGTGGGTTCCAAAAACATTCAGTACTTC,CASSPDGLAVGSKNIQYF
NA,TRBV11-2,TRBJ1-1,NA,TGTGCCAGCAGCTTAGTGGGTCAGGCGCCGGTTCCCTCTGAAGCTTTCTTT,CASSLVGQAPVPSEAFF
TRBD1,TRBV28,TRBJ2-7,NA,TGTGCCAGCAGCGACGGGGACAGGGGGGGCTACGAGCAGTACTTC,CASSDGDRGGYEQYF
TRBD2,TRBV19,TRBJ2-2,NA,TGTGCCACCTCCCGGGTGAGCGGGGGGATAGGGAACACCGGGGAGCTGTTTTTT,CATSRVSGGIGNTGELFF
NA,TRBV6-5,TRBJ1-3,once,TGTGCCAGCAGTTACTCGAACCAGGTTGGAAACACCATATATTTT,CASSYSNQVGNTIYF
NA,TRBV5-1,TRBJ2-7,NA,TGCGCCAGCAGCGCGGCTGTCGCCCCCTCCGAGCAGTACTTC,CASSAAVAPSEQYF
TRBD1,TRBV27,TRBJ2-4,NA,TGTGCCAGCAGTTTGGGACAGCGAAACATTCAGTACTTC,CASSLGQRNIQYF
TRBD1,TRBV12-5,TRBJ1-1,NA,TGTGCTAGTCGGGGGCAGGGGGCTGAAGCTTTCTTT,CASRGQGAEAFF
NA,TRBV7-8,TRBJ2-7,NA,TGTGCCAGCAGCTTAATGGATGATTTCTACGAGCAGTACTTC,CASSLMDDFYEQYF